This TCR beta chain was observed in a study of cytomegalovirus exposure and HLA in healthy donors. About this clone itself: Its antigen is unknown.

The primer mix had 60 Vbeta and 13 Jbeta primers. Clones were sequenced by immunoSEQ multiplex PCR, and TCRdb holds only the in-frame ones, with some missing. The sample lists under 95,000 clones; around three quarters were seen once. General observations from the study: It was reported in a later analysis that an Asian-associated ancestry cluster showed fewer N-insertions than the approximately 670-donor mean.

Trimming removed 5 bases at V and 5 bases at J, with 18 bases between. The germline V gene has CDR1 SGDLS and CDR2 YYNGEE. The CDR3 runs to 15 residues. Material: PBMCs. The receptor was derived from a male donor in good health and CMV-seronegative. The chain joins TRBV9 to TRBJ2-3; TRBD1 might be the D (5 bases). DNA of the CDR3: TGTGCCAGCAGTCGAAGTCCATCCAGGGAAGATACGCAGTATTTT. Translation: CASSRSPSREDTQYF.